Below are 15 T cell receptor beta chains sequenced from a single sample in a study of control samples from healthy donors and cancer patients. Some clones are missing from TCRdb's copy, which holds only in-frame ones; the method was immunoSEQ multiplex PCR. The sample comprises roughly 160,000 clones, about 91% of which are singletons, and around 5% rests with the top ten. Input material: blood. These receptors all come from a woman in her thirties in good health.

The V call is TRBV14, the J call TRBJ1-1; weak D call: TRBD1 (5 bases). Trimming shortened V by 7 bases and J by 0 bases, and 12 bases separated the two germline ends. There are 14 residues in the CDR3. Looked up from germline, CDR1 is SGHDN and CDR2 is FVKESK. In nucleotides, the CDR3 is TGTGCCAGCACCCCAGGCAGGGTGAACACTGAAGCTTTCTTT. It codes for CASTPGRVNTEAFF.

The genes are TRBV2 and TRBJ1-1, with D possibly matching TRBD1 (5 bases). Trimming left V 6 bases short and J 5 bases short, with 10 bases between. Germline V CDR1 and CDR2: SNHLY, FYNNEI. The CDR3 extends over 12 amino acids. The CDR3 coding sequence is TGTGCCAGCAGAGAGACAGTGACTGAAGCTTTCTTT. Protein: CASRETVTEAFF.

This clone appeared a few times. One junction end disagrees with the germline gene, perhaps due to a read error. The V call is TRBV18, the J call TRBJ1-1, with TRBD1 identical over 11 bases. CDR1 and CDR2 (germline): KGHSH, LQKENI. The CDR3 covers 15 residues. The CDR3 coding sequence is TGTGCCAGCTCAACACCGAGGGGACAGGGGGCTGAAGCTTTCTTT. Its translation: CASSTPRGQGAEAFF. Complete variable domain (other parts from reference TRBV18 and TRBJ1-1): NAGVMQNPRHLVRRRGQEARLRCSPMKGHSHVYWYRQLPEEGLKFMVYLQKENIIDESGMPKERFSAEFPKEGPSILRIQQVVRGDSAAYFCASSTPRGQGAEAFFGQGTRLTVV.

The chain recombines TRBV20-1 with TRBJ2-2; D gene unclear. Germline V gives CDR1 DFQATT, CDR2 SNEGSKA (reference sequence). Trimming pared 6 bases from V and 2 bases from J, leaving 4 bases between. The CDR3 has 11 residues. The CDR3 DNA sequence: TGCAGTGCACCCAACACCGGGGAGCTGTTTTTT. Residues: CSAPNTGELFF.

This clone was counted a single time. The chain links TRBV5-1 to TRBJ2-5, with D unclear. Germline values: CDR1 SGHRS, CDR2 YFSETQ. CDR3 length: 13 residues. The ends were cut back, 0 bases at V and 5 bases at J, with 8 bases in the middle. As DNA, the CDR3 is TGCGCCAGCAGCTTGGGCAAGTTGGAGACCCAGTACTTC. Translation: CASSLGKLETQYF.

This chain connects TRBV5-6 to TRBJ2-4, with a possible D match to TRBD1 (5 bases). Trimming removed 1 base at V and 0 bases at J, with 14 bases between. The CDR3 has 17 residues. The germline CDR1 and CDR2 sequences are SGHDT and YYEEEE. CDR3 sequence reads: CASSLKGASLAKNIQYF. CDR3 DNA: TGTGCCAGCAGCTTGAAAGGGGCCAGCCTAGCCAAAAACATTCAGTACTTC. The full variable domain, completed using reference TRBV5-6 and TRBJ2-4, is DAGVTQSPTHLIKTRGQQVTLRCSPKSGHDTVSWYQQALGQGPQFIFQYYEEEERQRGNFPDRFSGHQFPNYSSELNVNALLLGDSALYLCASSLKGASLAKNIQYFGAGTRLSVL.

The chain links TRBV7-9 to TRBJ2-1, with TRBD2 matching over 10 bases. Looked up from germline, CDR1 is SEHNR and CDR2 is FQNEAQ (reference sequence). V shed 7 bases, J shed 11 bases, and the junction held 14 bases outside the gene matches. The CDR3 extends over 15 amino acids. The CDR3 loop is CASIPSAAGGPKQFF. The CDR3 coding sequence is TGTGCCAGCATTCCTTCCGCAGCGGGAGGGCCTAAGCAGTTCTTC.

The J gene is TRBJ2-1, the V gene TRBV19; D unresolved. Germline V CDR1 and CDR2: LNHDA, SQIVND (reference sequence). Trimming left V 3 bases short and J 6 bases short, with 3 bases between. CDR3 length: 11 amino acids. CDR3 loop: CASSIGNEQFF. The CDR3 region has the DNA TGTGCCAGTAGTATCGGCAATGAGCAGTTCTTC.

This clone was picked up a small number of times. This chain uses TRBV9 with TRBJ1-1; no reliable D call. This CDR3 comprises 14 residues. Trimming left V 0 bases short and J 7 bases short, with 13 bases between. Germline assignment: CDR1 SGDLS and CDR2 YYNGEE. CDR3 sequence: CASSVAAGDIEAFF. In DNA form, the CDR3 reads TGTGCCAGCAGCGTAGCCGCGGGAGATATTGAAGCTTTCTTT.

The chain is built from TRBV3-1 (or the pseudogene TRBV3-2) and TRBJ2-1, with 14 bases aligning to TRBD2. This CDR3 contains 16 residues. Germline V gene lookup returns CDR1 LGHDT and CDR2 YNNKEL (reference sequence). With 4 bases clipped from V and 9 bases from J, the junction kept 8 bases outside the gene matches. The CDR3 reads CASSPGLAGVSGEQFF. The CDR3 nucleotides read TGTGCCAGCAGCCCGGGACTAGCGGGAGTTTCGGGTGAGCAGTTCTTC.

This clone was seen only once. The genes are TRBV24-1 and TRBJ2-1; D is possibly TRBD1 (6 bases). V was trimmed by 6 bases and J by 9 bases, leaving 17 bases between them. This CDR3 region has 14 residues. Germline values: CDR1 KGHDR, CDR2 SFDVKD. As DNA, the CDR3 is TGTGCCACCAGTCCGGACAGCCGTAGGGCTGAGCAGTTCTTC. This gives the protein CATSPDSRRAEQFF.

For the CDR3, the DNA is TGTGCCAGCAGTTTACGGACTAGCCGCACAGATACGCAGTATTTT. Translation: CASSLRTSRTDTQYF. This sequence joins TRBV28 and TRBJ2-3, with 8 bases identical to TRBD2. CDR1 is MDHEN and CDR2 is SYDVKM in the germline V gene. Germline trimming cut 2 bases from V and 1 base from J; bases unmatched to any gene: 2. The CDR3 is 15 residues long.

The chain links TRBV7-2 to TRBJ2-3; unclear D gene. Germline V gene sequence: CDR1 SGHTA, CDR2 FQGNSA. V was clipped by 2 bases and J by 5 bases, with 8 bases between them. The CDR3 has 13 residues. CDR3: CASSLPSIDTQYF. In nucleotides, the CDR3 is TGTGCCAGCAGCTTACCTTCGATAGATACGCAGTATTTT.

V gene TRBV5-4 combines with J gene TRBJ2-7, with 9 bases lining up with TRBD1. V shed 5 bases, J shed 5 bases, and the junction held 2 bases outside the gene matches. The CDR3 totals 12 residues. Per germline, CDR1 SGHNT and CDR2 YYREEE (reference sequence). DNA for the CDR3: TGTGCCAGCAGGGGGACAGGGAACGAGCAGTACTTC. This gives the protein CASRGTGNEQYF.

The chain joins TRBV27 to TRBJ1-2; unclear D gene. Germline assignment: CDR1 MNHEY and CDR2 SMNVEV (reference sequence). This CDR3 is built from 13 residues. V dropped 3 bases and J dropped 2 bases, with 7 bases sitting between them. The CDR3 reads CASSLSINYGYTF. CDR3 nucleotides: TGTGCCAGCAGTTTGAGCATAAACTATGGCTACACCTTC.